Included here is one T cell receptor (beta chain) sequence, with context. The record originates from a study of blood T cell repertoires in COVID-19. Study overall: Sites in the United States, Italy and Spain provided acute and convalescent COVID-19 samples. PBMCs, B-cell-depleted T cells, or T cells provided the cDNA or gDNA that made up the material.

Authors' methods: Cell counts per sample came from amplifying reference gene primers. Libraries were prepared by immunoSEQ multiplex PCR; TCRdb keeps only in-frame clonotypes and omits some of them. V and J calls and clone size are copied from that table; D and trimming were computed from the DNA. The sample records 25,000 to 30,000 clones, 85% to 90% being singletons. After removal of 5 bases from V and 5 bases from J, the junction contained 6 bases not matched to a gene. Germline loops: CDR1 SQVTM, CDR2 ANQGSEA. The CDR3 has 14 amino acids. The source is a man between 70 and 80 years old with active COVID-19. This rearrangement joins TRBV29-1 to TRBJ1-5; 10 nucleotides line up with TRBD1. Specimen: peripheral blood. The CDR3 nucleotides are TGCAGCGTTTTGGGGACAGGGGATGATCAGCCCCAGCATTTT. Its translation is CSVLGTGDDQPQHF.